Below, 10 T cell receptor beta chains from the same sample are listed, as sequenced in a study of blood T cell repertoires in COVID-19. Repertoires were generated with immunoSEQ multiplex PCR, while TCRdb's copy carries only in-frame clones and drops some. The sample contains around 100,000 clones, around 90% of which appear only once. The sequenced sample consisted of peripheral blood. All receptors derive from a human donor in a cohort sampled during active COVID-19.

The chain couples TRBV6-5 to TRBJ2-1; perhaps TRBD2 as D (7 bases). Trimming cost V 6 bases and J 9 bases, with 21 bases left between them. The germline V gene encodes CDR1 MNHEY and CDR2 SVGAGI. The CDR3 covers 15 residues. Written as DNA, the CDR3 is TGTGCCAGCAGAGAGGGGGAGGGTTTGGACTTTGAGCAGTTCTTC. Amino acid sequence: CASREGEGLDFEQFF.

The rearrangement uses TRBV10-3 and TRBJ1-5, with TRBD1 matching 7 bases. Germline V CDR1 and CDR2: ENHRY, SYGVKD. CDR3 length: 16 residues. V trimming: 3 bases; J trimming: 3 bases; junction bases outside the gene matches: 8. The CDR3 sequence: CAISDQGGGINQPQHF. In nucleotides, the CDR3 is TGTGCCATCAGTGACCAGGGGGGTGGGATCAATCAGCCCCAGCATTTT.

The CDR3 bases are TGTGCCAGAAGCTTGGGGGACAGGGGTAATCAGCCCCAGCATTTT. The encoded protein is CARSLGDRGNQPQHF. This chain uses TRBV5-3 with TRBJ1-5; TRBD1 matches 10 bases. TRBV5-3 is an ORF, and what it does is uncertain. This CDR3 is built from 15 residues. The V segment lost 0 bases and the J segment 4 bases; nucleotides outside the gene matches: 1.

The genes are TRBV5-1 and TRBJ2-7, with D possibly matching TRBD1 (6 bases). Between the trimmed V and J ends, which lost 0 bases and 1 base, there was a span of 11 bases. The CDR3 spans 15 residues. Per germline, CDR1 SGHRS and CDR2 YFSETQ. The CDR3 loop reads CASSLAWDNSYEQYF. In DNA form, the CDR3 reads TGCGCCAGCAGCTTGGCCTGGGACAATTCCTACGAGCAGTACTTC.

The chain uses TRBV14 and TRBJ2-5, with TRBD2 matching over 12 bases. With V trimmed by 5 bases and J by 5 bases, 6 bases remained unmatched. CDR3 length: 15 amino acids. CDR1 SGHDN and CDR2 FVKESK come from the germline V gene. The CDR3 sequence: CASSAGLAGSETQYF. The CDR3 bases are TGTGCCAGCAGCGCAGGACTAGCGGGAAGTGAGACCCAGTACTTC.

The V call is TRBV6-1, the J call TRBJ2-1; D is possibly TRBD2 (6 bases). Germline V gene lookup returns CDR1 MNHNS and CDR2 SASEGT. V shed 1 base and J shed 6 bases, with 13 bases lying between them. This CDR3 is 15 amino acids long. The CDR3 bases are TGTGCCAGCAGTGAAGGGGACGGGACTTCCAATGAGCAGTTCTTC. Its protein product is CASSEGDGTSNEQFF.

The chain recombines TRBV24-1 with TRBJ2-3; possibly TRBD1 for D (6 bases). CDR3 length: 13 amino acids. The germline V gene encodes CDR1 KGHDR and CDR2 SFDVKD. The V and J ends lost 7 bases and 3 bases respectively, with 10 bases between them. This CDR3 reads CATSHTGTDTQYF. As DNA, the CDR3 is TGTGCCACCAGCCATACAGGGACAGATACGCAGTATTTT.

The V call is TRBV18, the J call TRBJ1-3; 7 positions agree with TRBD1. This CDR3 has 17 residues. Trimming at V came to 2 bases and at J to 8 bases, leaving 15 bases not matched to a gene. Germline V gene lookup returns CDR1 KGHSH and CDR2 LQKENI. For the CDR3, the DNA is TGTGCCAGCTCACCAAGCTACAGGGGATCCCACCCGGACACCATATATTTT. Translated, it gives CASSPSYRGSHPDTIYF.

The CDR3 spells CAISVASGHNEQFF. The CDR3 coding sequence is TGTGCCATCAGTGTGGCTAGCGGCCACAATGAGCAGTTCTTC. The gene calls are TRBV10-3 and TRBJ2-1; 7 bases align to TRBD2. The junction had 5 bases not matched to a gene; V was cut back by 4 bases and J by 5 bases. Germline V gene sequence: CDR1 ENHRY, CDR2 SYGVKD. This CDR3 is built from 14 residues.

The chain is built from TRBV5-6 and TRBJ2-6; TRBD1 matches 7 bases. Unmatched junction bases numbered 12, after V lost 6 bases and J lost 0 bases. The CDR3 has 18 residues. Germline CDR1 is SGHDT and CDR2 is YYEEEE. The CDR3 protein is CASTRSRGLSSGANVLTF. CDR3 nucleotides: TGTGCCAGCACCCGAAGTAGGGGGCTGAGCTCTGGGGCCAACGTCCTGACTTTC. Variable domain in full (rest from reference TRBV5-6 and TRBJ2-6): DAGVTQSPTHLIKTRGQQVTLRCSPKSGHDTVSWYQQALGQGPQFIFQYYEEEERQRGNFPDRFSGHQFPNYSSELNVNALLLGDSALYLCASTRSRGLSSGANVLTFGAGSRLTVL.